This T cell receptor (beta chain) was retrieved from a study of control samples from healthy donors and cancer patients. The V segment lost 6 bases and the J segment 8 bases; nucleotides outside the gene matches: 8. CDR3 length: 14 amino acids. CDR1 is SGHTA and CDR2 is FQGNSA in the germline V gene. Sequenced by immunoSEQ multiplex PCR; TCRdb stores in-frame clones only, minus some. The sample lists 63,000 or so clones; around nine tenths were seen once. The sequencing sample was made of PBMCs. The chain links TRBV7-2 to TRBJ2-2; 8 bases line up with TRBD1. The sequence was obtained from a man aged 60 to 69 with colorectal cancer. Here the CDR3 reads CASRPGGERGELFF. The CDR3 nucleotides read TGTGCCAGCAGACCAGGGGGCGAACGGGGGGAGCTGTTTTTT.